This paragraph reports one T cell receptor beta chain. Original data processing: Using reference gene primer amplification, nucleated cell counts were estimated. Using immunoSEQ multiplex PCR, the repertoire was profiled, and TCRdb retains in-frame clones only, with some absent. The DNA was the basis for D and trimming; V, J and clone size are from that table. Counted here are 120,000 to 150,000 clones, approximately 84% occurring once; the ten biggest clones make up 3% to 4%. This study enrolled people aged roughly 18 to 100 from about two dozen US geographic areas. This sample was included in a study of blood T cell repertoires in COVID-19. Study overall: Sites across the United States, Italy and Spain contributed samples from acute and convalescent COVID-19. Sample material is recorded as cDNA or gDNA derived from T cells, B-cell-depleted T cells, or PBMCs.

Germline V gene sequence: CDR1 SEHNR, CDR2 FQNEAQ (reference sequence). Losses at the gene ends were 7 bases for V and 5 bases for J; bases not matched to a gene: 6. There are 14 residues in the CDR3. The rearrangement joins TRBV7-9 to TRBJ1-4; 8 bases are shared with TRBD1. The sequence derives from a woman aged 45-65 years with acute COVID-19. What was sequenced was PBMCs or T cells enriched from blood (not recorded which). This CDR3 is CASKLDRGNEKLFF. CDR3 coding DNA: TGTGCCAGCAAACTCGACAGGGGAAATGAAAAACTGTTTTTT.